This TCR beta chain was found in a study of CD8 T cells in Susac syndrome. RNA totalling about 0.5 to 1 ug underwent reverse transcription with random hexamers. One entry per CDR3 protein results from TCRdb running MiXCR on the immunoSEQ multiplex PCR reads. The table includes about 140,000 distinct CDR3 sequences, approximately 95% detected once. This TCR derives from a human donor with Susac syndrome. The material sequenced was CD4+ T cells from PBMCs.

CDR3 sequence reads: CSAKMFSSSNQPQHF. The CDR3 DNA follows: TGCAGTGCTAAGATGTTCTCGAGTAGCAATCAGCCCCAGCATTTT. This chain connects TRBV20-1 to TRBJ1-5; D is unresolved. In germline, CDR1 is DFQATT, CDR2 SNEGSKA (reference sequence). The CDR3 has 15 residues. The V gene lost 4 bases and the J gene lost 0 bases, with 13 bases spanning the gap.